This TCR beta chain was captured in a study of control samples from healthy donors and cancer patients. The CDR3 extends over 14 amino acids. CDR1 and CDR2 from the germline V gene are SGHRS and YFSETQ. With 2 bases removed from V and 5 bases from J, the gap between germline ends came to 13 bases. The protocol was immunoSEQ multiplex PCR, while the TCRdb copy is restricted to in-frame clones and leaves out a portion. The table records 170,000 or so clones, over 80% of them present only once. The specimen was blood. V and J are TRBV5-1 and TRBJ2-5, with a tentative D call TRBD2 (6 bases). The source of this sequence is a man in his late teens or twenties in good health. The CDR3 here is CASSFRPSGETQYF. CDR3 DNA sequence: TGCGCCAGCAGCTTTCGACCAAGCGGGGAGACCCAGTACTTC.